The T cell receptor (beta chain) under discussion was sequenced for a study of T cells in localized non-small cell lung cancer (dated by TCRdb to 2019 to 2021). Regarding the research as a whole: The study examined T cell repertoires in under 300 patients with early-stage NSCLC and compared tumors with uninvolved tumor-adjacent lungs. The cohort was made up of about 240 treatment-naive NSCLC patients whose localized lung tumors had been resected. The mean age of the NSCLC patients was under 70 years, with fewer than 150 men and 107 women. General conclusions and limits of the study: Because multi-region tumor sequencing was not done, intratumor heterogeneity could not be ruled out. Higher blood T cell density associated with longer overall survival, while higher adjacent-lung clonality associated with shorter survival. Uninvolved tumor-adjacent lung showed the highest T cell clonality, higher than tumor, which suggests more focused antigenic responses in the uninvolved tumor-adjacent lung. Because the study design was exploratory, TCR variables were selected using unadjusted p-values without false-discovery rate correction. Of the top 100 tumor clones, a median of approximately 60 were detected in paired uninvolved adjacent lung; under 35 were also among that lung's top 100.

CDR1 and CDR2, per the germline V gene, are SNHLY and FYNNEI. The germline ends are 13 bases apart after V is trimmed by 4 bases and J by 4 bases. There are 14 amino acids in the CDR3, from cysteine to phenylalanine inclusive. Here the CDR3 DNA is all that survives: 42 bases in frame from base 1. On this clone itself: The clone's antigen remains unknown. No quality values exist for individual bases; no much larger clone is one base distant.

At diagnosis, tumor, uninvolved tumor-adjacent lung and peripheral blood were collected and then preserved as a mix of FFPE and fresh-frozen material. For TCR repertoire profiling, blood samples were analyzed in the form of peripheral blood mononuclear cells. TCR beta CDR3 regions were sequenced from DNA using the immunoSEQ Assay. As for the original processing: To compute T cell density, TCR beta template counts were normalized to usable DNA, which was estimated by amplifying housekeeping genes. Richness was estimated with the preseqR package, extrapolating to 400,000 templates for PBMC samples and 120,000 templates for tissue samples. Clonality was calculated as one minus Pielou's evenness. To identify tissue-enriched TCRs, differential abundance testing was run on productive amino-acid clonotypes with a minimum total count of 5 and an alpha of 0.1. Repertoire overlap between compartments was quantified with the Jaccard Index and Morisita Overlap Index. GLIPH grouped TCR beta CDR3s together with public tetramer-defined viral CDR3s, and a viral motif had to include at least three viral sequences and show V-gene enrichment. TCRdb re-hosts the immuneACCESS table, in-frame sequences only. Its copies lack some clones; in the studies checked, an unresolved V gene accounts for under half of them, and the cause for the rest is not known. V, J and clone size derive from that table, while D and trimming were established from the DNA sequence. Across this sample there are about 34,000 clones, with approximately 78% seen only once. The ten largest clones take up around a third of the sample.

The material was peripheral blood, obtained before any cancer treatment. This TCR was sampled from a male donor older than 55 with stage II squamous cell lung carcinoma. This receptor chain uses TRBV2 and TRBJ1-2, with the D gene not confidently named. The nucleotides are TGTGCCAGCAGTGTAGCGGATGATGCCTATGGCTACACCTTC. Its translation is CASSVADDAYGYTF.